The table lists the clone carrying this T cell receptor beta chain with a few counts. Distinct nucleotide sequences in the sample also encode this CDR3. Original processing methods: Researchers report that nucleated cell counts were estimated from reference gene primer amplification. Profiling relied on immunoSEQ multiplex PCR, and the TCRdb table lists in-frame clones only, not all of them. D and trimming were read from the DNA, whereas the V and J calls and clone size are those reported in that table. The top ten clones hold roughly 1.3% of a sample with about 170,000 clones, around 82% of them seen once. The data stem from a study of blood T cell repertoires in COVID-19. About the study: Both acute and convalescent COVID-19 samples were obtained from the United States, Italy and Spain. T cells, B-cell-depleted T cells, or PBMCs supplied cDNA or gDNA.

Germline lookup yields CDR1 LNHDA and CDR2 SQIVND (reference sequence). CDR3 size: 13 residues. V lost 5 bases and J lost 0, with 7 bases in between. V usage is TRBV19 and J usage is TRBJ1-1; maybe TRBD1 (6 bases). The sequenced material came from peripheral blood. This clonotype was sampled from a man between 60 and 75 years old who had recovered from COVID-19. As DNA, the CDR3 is TGTGCCAGTAGTGGACAGATGAACACTGAAGCTTTCTTT. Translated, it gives CASSGQMNTEAFF. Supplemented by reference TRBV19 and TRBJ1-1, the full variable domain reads DGGITQSPKYLFRKEGQNVTLSCEQNLNHDAMYWYRQDPGQGLRLIYYSQIVNDFQKGDIAEGYSVSREKKESFPLTVTSAQKNPTAFYLCASSGQMNTEAFFGQGTRLTVV.